The 3 T cell receptor beta chains below come from one sample, sequenced in a study of cytomegalovirus exposure and HLA in healthy donors (dated by TCRdb to the late 2010s). The library relied on the immunoSEQ multiplex PCR assay. Imported from immuneACCESS, the table was reduced by TCRdb to in-frame sequences with V and J called. These copies leave out some clones; in studies compared against another copy, an unresolved V gene accounts for under half, and the cause of the remainder is not known. The sample includes about 160,000 clones, with approximately 96% observed a single time. The ten largest clones capture 0.8% to 1% of the sample. The specimen was PBMCs. Receptor source: a woman aged 18 to 35 in good health and CMV-seronegative.

V usage is TRBV27 and J usage is TRBJ2-1, with 8 bases matching TRBD2. CDR3 size: 16 residues. CDR1 is MNHEY and CDR2 is SMNVEV in the germline V gene (reference sequence). V trimming: 3 bases; J trimming: 5 bases; junction bases outside the gene matches: 9. In DNA form, the CDR3 reads TGTGCCAGCAGTTTCTTAGCGGGGCCCGGGGACAATGAGCAGTTCTTC. This codes for CASSFLAGPGDNEQFF.

The chain carries TRBV27 and TRBJ1-4; weak D call: TRBD1 (6 bases). V lost 5 bases and J 8 bases, leaving 15 bases between the germline ends. The CDR3 is 14 residues long. Germline CDR1 MNHEY, CDR2 SMNVEV (reference sequence). This CDR3 reads CASSKGGRNEKLFF. The CDR3, as DNA: TGTGCCAGCAGTAAAGGGGGTCGGAACGAAAAACTGTTTTTT.

The chain links TRBV7-2 to TRBJ1-2; 8 nucleotides match TRBD1. CDR3 length equals 14 residues. After removal of 5 bases from V and 7 bases from J, the junction contained 9 bases not matched to a gene. The germline CDR1 and CDR2 sequences are SGHTA and FQGNSA. CDR3 nucleotide sequence: TGTGCCAGCAGCGTAGACAGGGGACGAACTGGCTACACCTTC. Translation: CASSVDRGRTGYTF. The whole variable domain, filled in from reference TRBV7-2 and TRBJ1-2, reads GAGVSQSPSNKVTEKGKDVELRCDPISGHTALYWYRQSLGQGLEFLIYFQGNSAPDKSGLPSDRFSAERTGGSVSTLTIQRTQQEDSAVYLCASSVDRGRTGYTFGSGTRLTVV.